Below are 20 T cell receptor beta chains sequenced from a single sample in a study of T cell repertoires in cytomegalovirus infection. TCRdb passed the reads through MiXCR, listing each CDR3 protein once. The sample includes approximately 190,000 distinct CDR3 sequences, roughly 9% of them seen just once. Sequencing was carried out using PBMCs. These receptors came from a human donor in good health (CMV status not recorded). Some clones in this sample may be carry-over from other donors' samples.

This clonotype was detected only a few times. V usage is TRBV14 and J usage is TRBJ2-5; D uncertain. Germline lookup yields CDR1 SGHDN and CDR2 FVKESK. The CDR3 length is 12 residues. The V end was cut by 2 bases, the J end by 5 bases, with 6 bases between. CDR3 region: CASSQSVETQYF. CDR3 coding DNA: TGTGCCAGCAGCCAATCAGTCGAGACCCAGTACTTC.

The chain recombines TRBV19 with TRBJ2-1, with 12 bases matching TRBD2. The CDR3 has 13 amino acids. Germline V gene sequence: CDR1 LNHDA, CDR2 SQIVND (reference sequence). V shed 10 bases, J shed 9 bases, and the junction held 7 bases outside the gene matches. CDR3 region: CATGTSGLGEQFF. DNA for the CDR3: TGTGCCACTGGGACTAGCGGGCTCGGTGAGCAGTTCTTC.

The sample holds a few counts of this clonotype. The genes are TRBV5-1 and TRBJ2-5; no reliable D call. Germline lookup yields CDR1 SGHRS and CDR2 YFSETQ. Trimming took 4 bases from V and 0 from J, leaving 10 bases between them. This CDR3 spans 14 amino acids. CDR3: CASSRRAYQETQYF. CDR3 sequence (DNA): TGCGCCAGCAGCCGAAGGGCGTACCAAGAGACCCAGTACTTC.

With respect to this clonotype: One base separates it from a far larger clone, so it is likely a read error. This chain links TRBV5-4 with TRBJ2-2, with D unresolved. This CDR3 comprises 13 residues. CDR1 is SGHNT, CDR2 YYREEE, per germline (reference sequence). V gave up 2 bases and J gave up 1 base, with 3 bases separating them. The CDR3 DNA sequence: TGTGCCAGCAGCTTCAAGAACACCGGGGAGCTGTTTTTT. It yields the protein CASSFKNTGELFF.

This clonotype occurred many times. This rearrangement joins TRBV24-1 to TRBJ2-2, with D perhaps given as TRBD1 or TRBD2 (5 bases each). V was clipped by 7 bases and J by 1 base, with 12 bases between them. Per germline, CDR1 KGHDR and CDR2 SFDVKD. This CDR3 region has 15 residues. The CDR3 spells CATSSGTENTGELFF. The CDR3 region has the DNA TGTGCCACCAGCTCCGGGACGGAGAACACCGGGGAGCTGTTTTTT.

This rearrangement joins TRBV12-3 or TRBV12-4 to TRBJ2-7, with TRBD2 as a possible D gene (6 bases). The CDR3 runs 14 residues. V was pared by 5 bases and J by 0 bases, with 11 bases between. The DNA of the CDR3 is TGTGCCAGCAGTCCGAGGACTAACTCCTACGAGCAGTACTTC. Translated, it gives CASSPRTNSYEQYF.

The chain joins TRBV29-1 to TRBJ1-4; D possibly corresponds to TRBD1 (6 bases). The V gene lost 5 bases and the J gene lost 7 bases, with 14 bases spanning the gap. The germline V gene has CDR1 SQVTM and CDR2 ANQGSEA. The CDR3 sequence is 13 residues long. The CDR3 sequence is CSVRIQGGEKLFF. CDR3 nucleotides: TGCAGCGTTCGCATACAGGGAGGTGAAAAACTGTTTTTT.

The chain has TRBV20-1 and TRBJ1-2; TRBD1 is a possible D gene (5 bases). The CDR3 consists of 13 residues. Germline V gene lookup returns CDR1 DFQATT and CDR2 SNEGSKA (reference sequence). The germline V and J ends were trimmed by 8 bases and 4 bases, with 17 bases remaining between them. This CDR3 is CSSSWGVGYGYTF. The CDR3 DNA reads as TGCAGTTCCTCCTGGGGGGTGGGCTATGGCTACACCTTC.

A remark on this clonotype: A much more abundant neighbour one base away suggests this may be a read error. The CDR3 end shows no conserved phenylalanine or tryptophan, and so a read error is likely. The V gene is TRBV7-4, the J gene TRBJ2-7; 9 bases agree with TRBD2. The CDR3 loop spans 12 amino acids. In germline, CDR1 is SGHVT, CDR2 SQSDAQ. V lost 8 bases, J lost 2 bases, and 1 base stayed unmatched. CDR3 bases: TGTGCCAGCCGGACTAGCGCCTACGAGCAGTACTAC. This encodes CASRTSAYEQYY.

This clonotype came up a few times. J is TRBJ2-7 and V is TRBV28, with D possibly TRBD2 on 7 matching bases. Between the trimmed V and J ends, which lost 5 bases and 0 bases, there was a span of 17 bases. CDR1 is MDHEN and CDR2 is SYDVKM in the germline V gene. The CDR3 has 16 residues. DNA for the CDR3: TGTGCCAGCAGTCCAGCGGGAAAACAGGGCTCCTACGAGCAGTACTTC. Translating gives CASSPAGKQGSYEQYF. Looking up the rest from reference TRBV28 and TRBJ2-7 gives the full variable domain: DVKVTQSSRYLVKRTGEKVFLECVQDMDHENMFWYRQDPGLGLRLIYFSYDVKMKEKGDIPEGYSVSREKKERFSLILESASTNQTSMYLCASSPAGKQGSYEQYFGPGTRLTVT.

V and J are TRBV24-1 and TRBJ2-2, with a possible D match to TRBD1 (6 bases). V lost 7 bases to trimming and J lost 2 bases, with 10 bases between them. The germline V gene encodes CDR1 KGHDR and CDR2 SFDVKD. This CDR3 has 14 amino acids. CDR3 sequence reads: CATRRDTNTGELFF. CDR3 DNA: TGTGCCACCAGAAGGGACACTAACACCGGGGAGCTGTTTTTT.

This clonotype has ten or more counts. The chain combines TRBV14 with TRBJ1-6, with 7 bases matching TRBD1. J was trimmed by 8 bases and V by 0 bases; bases with no gene match: 10. This CDR3 region has 17 residues. Germline CDR1 reads SGHDN; CDR2 reads FVKESK. CDR3 DNA sequence: TGTGCCAGCAGCCAAGATATCGCAGGGGGGGGATATTCACCCCTCCACTTT. This translates into CASSQDIAGGGYSPLHF.

The chain combines TRBV6-2 or TRBV6-3 with TRBJ2-7; D is unclear. CDR1 and CDR2 (germline): MNHEY, SVGEGT. The CDR3 loop spans 12 amino acids. Deletions cut 6 bases from V and 0 bases from J, with 6 bases between. DNA of the CDR3: TGTGCCAGCAGGACGGACTCCTACGAGCAGTACTTC. Encoded protein: CASRTDSYEQYF.

This clonotype has ten or more counts. The chain links TRBV7-9 to TRBJ2-1, with 9 bases lining up with TRBD2. Germline values: CDR1 SEHNR, CDR2 FQNEAQ (reference sequence). The length of the CDR3 is 16 residues. J gave up 2 bases and V 5 bases, and 7 bases lay outside the gene matches. The CDR3: CASSDSLAGTYNEQFF. CDR3 in DNA: TGTGCCAGCAGCGACTCCCTAGCGGGAACCTACAATGAGCAGTTCTTC.

This clonotype was seen repeatedly, ten times or more. V gene TRBV23-1 combines with J gene TRBJ2-7; D unresolved. TRBV23-1 is given ORF status, its function remaining uncertain. The length of the CDR3 is 12 residues. Trimming removed 10 bases from V and 5 bases from J, with 15 bases in between. CDR3 sequence reads: CATALGINEQYF. CDR3 nucleotides: TGCGCCACCGCCCTGGGGATCAACGAGCAGTACTTC.

This clonotype was seen repeatedly, ten times or more. CDR3: CASSYDAGGTDTQYF. The CDR3 nucleotides read TGTGCCAGCAGTTACGACGCGGGAGGGACCGATACGCAGTATTTT. This rearrangement joins TRBV6-6 to TRBJ2-3; TRBD2 matches 9 bases. The J segment lost 6 bases and the V segment lost 2 bases, leaving 6 bases of the junction unmatched. In germline, CDR1 is MNHNY, CDR2 SVGAGI (reference sequence). CDR3 length: 15 amino acids.

The V call is TRBV6-2 or TRBV6-3, the J call TRBJ1-1, with 10 bases lining up with TRBD1. Trimming at V came to 2 bases and at J to 0 bases, leaving 6 bases not matched to a gene. CDR3 length: 17 residues. Germline V gene sequence: CDR1 MNHEY, CDR2 SVGEGT. The CDR3, as DNA: TGTGCCAGCAGTTACGGTTCGGGACAGGGGATGAACACTGAAGCTTTCTTT. Translated, it gives CASSYGSGQGMNTEAFF.

J is TRBJ1-1 and V is TRBV6-6; 8 bases match TRBD1. V lost 7 bases, J lost 4 bases, and 5 bases stayed unmatched. In germline, CDR1 is MNHNY, CDR2 SVGAGI (reference sequence). The CDR3 loop spans 13 amino acids. The CDR3 region has the DNA TGTGCCAGCAACCCGACAGGGGTCACTGAAGCTTTCTTT. It specifies CASNPTGVTEAFF.

This clonotype was observed a few times. The chain recombines TRBV10-1 with TRBJ1-3; D is undetermined. In germline, CDR1 is WNHNN, CDR2 SYGVQD (reference sequence). This CDR3 has 13 residues. Trimming cost V 3 bases and J 1 base, with 4 bases left between them. The CDR3 sequence is CASSDGSGNTIYF. DNA of the CDR3: TGCGCCAGCAGTGACGGTTCTGGAAACACCATATATTTT.

This clonotype was seen repeatedly, ten times or more. The chain couples TRBV10-1 to TRBJ2-2, with D tentatively TRBD1 (6 bases). Germline V gene data show CDR1 as WNHNN and CDR2 as SYGVQD (reference sequence). This CDR3 is 16 amino acids long. V was clipped by 0 bases and J by 0 bases, with 8 bases between them. CDR3 protein: CASSESRGSNTGELFF. The CDR3 DNA reads TGCGCCAGCAGTGAGTCCAGGGGCTCGAACACCGGGGAGCTGTTTTTT.